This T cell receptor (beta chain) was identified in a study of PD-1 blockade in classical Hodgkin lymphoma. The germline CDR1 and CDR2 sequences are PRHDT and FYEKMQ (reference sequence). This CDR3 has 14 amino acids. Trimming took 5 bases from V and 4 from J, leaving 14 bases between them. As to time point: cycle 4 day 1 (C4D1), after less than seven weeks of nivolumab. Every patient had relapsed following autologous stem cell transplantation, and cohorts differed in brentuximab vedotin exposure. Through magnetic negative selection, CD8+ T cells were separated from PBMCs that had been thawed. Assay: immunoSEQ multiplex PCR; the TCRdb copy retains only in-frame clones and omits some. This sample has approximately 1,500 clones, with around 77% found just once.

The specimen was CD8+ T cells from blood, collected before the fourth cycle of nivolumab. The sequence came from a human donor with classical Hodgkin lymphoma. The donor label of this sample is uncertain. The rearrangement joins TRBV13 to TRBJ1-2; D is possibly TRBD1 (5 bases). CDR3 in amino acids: CASSASDKFYGYTF. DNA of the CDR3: TGTGCCAGCAGCGCCTCGGACAAGTTCTATGGCTACACCTTC.